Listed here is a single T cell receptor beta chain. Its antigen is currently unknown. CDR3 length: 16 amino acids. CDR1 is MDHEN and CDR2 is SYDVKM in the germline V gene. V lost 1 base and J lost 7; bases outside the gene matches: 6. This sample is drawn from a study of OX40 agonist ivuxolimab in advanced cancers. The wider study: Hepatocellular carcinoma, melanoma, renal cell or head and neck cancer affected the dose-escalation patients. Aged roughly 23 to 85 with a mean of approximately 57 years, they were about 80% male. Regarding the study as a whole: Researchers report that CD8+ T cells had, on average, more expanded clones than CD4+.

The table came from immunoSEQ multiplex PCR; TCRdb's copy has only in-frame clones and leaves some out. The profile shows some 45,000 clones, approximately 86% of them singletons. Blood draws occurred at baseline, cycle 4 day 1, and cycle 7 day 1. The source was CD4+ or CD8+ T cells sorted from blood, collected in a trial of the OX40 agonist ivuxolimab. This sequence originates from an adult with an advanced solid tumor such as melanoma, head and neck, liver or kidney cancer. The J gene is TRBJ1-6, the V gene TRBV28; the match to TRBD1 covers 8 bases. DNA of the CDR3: TGTGCCAGCAGTTTATTTGGCAGGGGGCTCAATTCACCCCTCCACTTT. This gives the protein CASSLFGRGLNSPLHF.